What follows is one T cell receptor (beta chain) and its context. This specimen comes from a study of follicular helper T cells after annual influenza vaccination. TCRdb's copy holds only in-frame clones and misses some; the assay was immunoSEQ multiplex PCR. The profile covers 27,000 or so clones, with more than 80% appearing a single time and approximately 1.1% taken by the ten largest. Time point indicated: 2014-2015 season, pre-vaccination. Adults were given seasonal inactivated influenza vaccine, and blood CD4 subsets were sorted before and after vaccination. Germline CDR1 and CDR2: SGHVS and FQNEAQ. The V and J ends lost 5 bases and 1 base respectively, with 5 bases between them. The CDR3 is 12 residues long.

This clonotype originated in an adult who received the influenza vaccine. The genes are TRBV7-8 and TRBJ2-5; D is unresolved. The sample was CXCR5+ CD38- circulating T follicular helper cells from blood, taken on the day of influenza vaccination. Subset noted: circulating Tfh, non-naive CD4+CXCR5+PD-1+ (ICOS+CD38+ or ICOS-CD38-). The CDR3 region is CASSTRQETQYF. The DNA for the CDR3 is TGTGCCAGCAGCACTCGCCAAGAGACCCAGTACTTC.